This T cell receptor (beta chain) was identified during a study of radiotherapy plus CTLA-4 blockade in lung cancer. In the study overall: Among all patients, more than 15% showed objective responses, while 30% to 35% had disease control. Overall study results and limits: According to reports, early shifts in blood T cell clones, alongside interferon-beta, forecast response most accurately. Once radiotherapy plus ipilimumab had been given, TCR clones derived from tumor expanded in blood.

Some clones are missing from TCRdb's copy, which holds only in-frame ones; the method was immunoSEQ multiplex PCR. The table has around 32,000 clones, roughly 77% seen once; the top ten hold approximately 23%. This CDR3 comprises 14 residues. Trimming took 1 base from V and 6 from J, leaving 13 bases between them. The V gene's germline CDR1 is LNHNV and CDR2 YYDKDF (reference sequence). With respect to this clone: Antigen specificity is unknown.

This receptor was identified in a human donor with non-small cell lung cancer that progressed on radiotherapy plus ipilimumab. The genes are TRBV15 and TRBJ2-7; D possibly corresponds to TRBD1 (6 bases). The sample here was peripheral blood, taken from a patient treated with radiotherapy plus ipilimumab. The CDR3 bases are TGTGCCACCAGCAGAGCAGGGGTTGGGGGCGAGCAGTACTTC. Amino acids: CATSRAGVGGEQYF.